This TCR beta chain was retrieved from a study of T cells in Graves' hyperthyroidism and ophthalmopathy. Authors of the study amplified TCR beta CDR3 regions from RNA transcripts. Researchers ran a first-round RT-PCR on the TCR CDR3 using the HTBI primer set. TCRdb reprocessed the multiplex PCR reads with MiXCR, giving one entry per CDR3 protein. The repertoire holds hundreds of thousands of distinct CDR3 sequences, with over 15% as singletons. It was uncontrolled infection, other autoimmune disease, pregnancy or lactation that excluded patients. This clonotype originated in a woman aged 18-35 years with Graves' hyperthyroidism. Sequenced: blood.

The CDR3 DNA is TGTGCCAGCAGTTTGGGGACAGCCGAAATTCAGTACTTC. It translates to CASSLGTAEIQYF. The rearrangement links TRBV27 to TRBJ2-4, with TRBD1 identical over 7 bases. Germline CDR1 and CDR2: MNHEY and SMNVEV (reference sequence). V gave up 3 bases and J gave up 10 bases; unmatched junction bases: 6. The CDR3 sequence is 13 residues long.